One T cell receptor (beta chain) is described in this entry. Its antigen is undetermined. The record originates from a study of T-cell memory formation after mild COVID-19. Points from the study as a whole: Cross-reactive memory appears to have joined, as suggested by some responding clones showing up in pre-infection memory.

In germline, CDR1 is SNHLY, CDR2 FYNNEI. Trimming took 8 bases from V and 2 from J; bases not matched to a gene: 7. There are 14 residues in the CDR3. Constant-segment primers served in 5'RACE that generated TCR alpha and TCR beta cDNA libraries bearing sample barcodes and UMIs. Each CDR3 protein is one row after TCRdb ran MiXCR on the 5' RACE reads. The sample records about 350,000 distinct CDR3 sequences, roughly an eighth being singletons. The specimen sequenced was PBMCs or a T cell subset sorted from them (not recorded which). V gene TRBV2 combines with J gene TRBJ2-3; TRBD2 aligns across 7 bases. The sequence was obtained from a man aged 18 to 30 who had mild COVID-19 (a few samples of this study predate the infection). Cell type and time point are not known. CDR3 coding DNA: TGTGCCAGCGGCCGCGGGGGACCCACAGATACGCAGTATTTT. It translates to CASGRGGPTDTQYF.